This T cell receptor (beta chain) derives from a study of metastatic and nonmetastatic thyroid tumors. Study-level information: For malignant and benign thyroid patients, tumor or nodule tissue and blood were the sources whose repertoires were compared.

Among the patients, none had received any treatment before thyroid surgery. Comments on this clone: The junction shows a germline mismatch at one end, possibly a read error.

Authors' data handling: A distant-metastasis classifier for papillary thyroid cancer was built using CDR3 differences across clinicopathological groups. TCRdb re-called clones via MiXCR from the PCR reads. The V and J calls come from TCRdb's annotation, not from the publication. Among some 41,000 clones, roughly 14% were seen once, and the ten largest hold 8% to 9.5%. Germline CDR1 and CDR2: LNHDA and SQIVND (reference sequence). CDR3 size: 13 residues. V gene TRBV19 combines with J gene TRBJ2-1, with D maybe TRBD2 (5 bases). This sequence originates from a female donor with papillary thyroid cancer or a benign thyroid nodule (not recorded which). Some clones in this sample may be carry-over from other donors' samples. Material: blood. CDR3 in amino acids: CASSHRGGNEQSF. The CDR3, as DNA: TGTGCCAGTTCCCACCGAGGAGGCAATGAGCAGTCCTTC.